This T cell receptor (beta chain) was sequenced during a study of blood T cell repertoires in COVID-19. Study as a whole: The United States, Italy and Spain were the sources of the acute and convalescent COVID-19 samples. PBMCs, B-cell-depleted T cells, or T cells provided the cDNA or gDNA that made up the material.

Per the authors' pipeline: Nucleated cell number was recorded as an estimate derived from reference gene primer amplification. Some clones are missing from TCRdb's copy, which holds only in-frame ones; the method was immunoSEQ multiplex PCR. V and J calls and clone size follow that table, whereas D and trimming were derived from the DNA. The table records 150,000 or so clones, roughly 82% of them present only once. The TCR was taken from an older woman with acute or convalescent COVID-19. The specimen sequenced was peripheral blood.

DNA of the CDR3: TGTGCCAGTAGTACGACAGGGAACTATGGCTACACCTTC. Its translation: CASSTTGNYGYTF. The V call is TRBV19, the J call TRBJ1-2; 7 positions agree with TRBD1. Germline V gene data show CDR1 as LNHDA and CDR2 as SQIVND (reference sequence). The CDR3 has 13 residues. J was trimmed by 2 bases and V by 4 bases; bases with no gene match: 1. The full variable domain, rest sourced from reference TRBV19 and TRBJ1-2, is DGGITQSPKYLFRKEGQNVTLSCEQNLNHDAMYWYRQDPGQGLRLIYYSQIVNDFQKGDIAEGYSVSREKKESFPLTVTSAQKNPTAFYLCASSTTGNYGYTFGSGTRLTVV.